A single sample gave rise to the 14 T cell receptor beta chains below, sequenced in a study of blood T cell repertoires in COVID-19. Produced via immunoSEQ multiplex PCR; TCRdb's table is partial and in-frame only. The sample includes 180,000 or so clones, approximately 82% of them seen just once. What was sequenced was PBMCs or T cells enriched from blood (not recorded which). Receptor source: a man aged 50 to 60 who had recovered from COVID-19.

The rearrangement links TRBV5-1 to TRBJ1-3; D not resolved. CDR1 is SGHRS, CDR2 YFSETQ, per germline. V lost 5 bases to trimming and J lost 0 bases, with 9 bases between them. The CDR3 has 14 residues. CDR3 sequence reads: CASSPGFSGNTIYF. The DNA of the CDR3 is TGCGCCAGCAGTCCAGGTTTCTCTGGAAACACCATATATTTT. The whole variable domain, filled in from reference TRBV5-1 and TRBJ1-3, reads KAGVTQTPRYLIKTRGQQVTLSCSPISGHRSVSWYQQTPGQGLQFLFEYFSETQRNKGNFPGRFSGRQFSNSRSEMNVSTLELGDSALYLCASSPGFSGNTIYFGEGSWLTVV.

This clone was recorded once. This chain uses TRBV3-1 (or the pseudogene TRBV3-2) with TRBJ1-2; D gene ambiguous. The CDR3 contains 14 residues. Germline V gene sequence: CDR1 LGHDT, CDR2 YNNKEL (reference sequence). Trimming left V 0 bases short and J 2 bases short, with 7 bases between. The CDR3 reads CASSQDGGNYGYTF. CDR3 DNA sequence: TGTGCCAGCAGCCAAGATGGAGGGAACTATGGCTACACCTTC.

V and J are TRBV6-5 and TRBJ2-7; the D gene is possibly TRBD1 (5 bases). V was clipped by 7 bases and J by 7 bases, with 23 bases between them. Germline loops: CDR1 MNHEY, CDR2 SVGAGI. This CDR3 comprises 15 residues. CDR3 residues: CASTNPQGRLGEQYF. CDR3 sequence (DNA): TGTGCCAGCACCAACCCCCAGGGTAGATTGGGTGAGCAGTACTTC.

The V gene is TRBV5-6, the J gene TRBJ2-7; D is undetermined. Looked up from germline, CDR1 is SGHDT and CDR2 is YYEEEE. This CDR3 comprises 15 residues. V lost 0 bases, J lost 1 base, and 11 bases lay in between. CDR3 in DNA: TGTGCCAGCAGCTTGGCCGGAGCGACTTCCTACGAGCAGTACTTC. This translates into CASSLAGATSYEQYF.

This clone is a singleton in its sample. The V and J genes are TRBV6-1 and TRBJ2-5, with 7 bases fitting TRBD1. The CDR3 is 16 amino acids. The germline V gene encodes CDR1 MNHNS and CDR2 SASEGT. Trimming took 0 bases from V and 1 from J; bases not matched to a gene: 5. CDR3 in amino acids: CASSEAHRGLQETQYF. The CDR3, as DNA: TGTGCCAGCAGTGAAGCGCACAGGGGCCTCCAAGAGACCCAGTACTTC.

There are a few counts of this clone. J is TRBJ2-1 and V is TRBV10-3; D ambiguous. The CDR3 totals 12 residues. Per the germline V gene, CDR1 is ENHRY and CDR2 is SYGVKD. The germline V and J ends were trimmed by 5 bases and 1 base, with 3 bases remaining between them. The CDR3 coding sequence is TGTGCCATCAGTCTTTCCTACAATGAGCAGTTCTTC. Translation gives CAISLSYNEQFF.

The chain recombines TRBV5-1 with TRBJ1-1, with 7 bases identical to TRBD1. The germline V gene has CDR1 SGHRS and CDR2 YFSETQ. The CDR3 is 13 amino acids. V lost 5 bases and J lost 5; bases outside the gene matches: 6. The chain's CDR3 is CASRSTGKTEAFF. CDR3 DNA sequence: TGCGCCAGCAGGTCGACAGGGAAAACTGAAGCTTTCTTT. The full variable domain, its missing parts supplied by reference TRBV5-1 and TRBJ1-1, is KAGVTQTPRYLIKTRGQQVTLSCSPISGHRSVSWYQQTPGQGLQFLFEYFSETQRNKGNFPGRFSGRQFSNSRSEMNVSTLELGDSALYLCASRSTGKTEAFFGQGTRLTVV.

The CDR3 DNA reads as TGTGCCAGCAGTAGAACAGGGGGGCTTAATCAGCCCCAGCATTTT. Protein sequence: CASSRTGGLNQPQHF. V and J are TRBV6-5 and TRBJ1-5; TRBD1 aligns across 8 bases. The CDR3 has 15 residues. V lost 5 bases and J lost 4; bases outside the gene matches: 7. The germline V gene has CDR1 MNHEY and CDR2 SVGAGI.

V is TRBV5-1 and J is TRBJ1-5; 7 bases are shared with TRBD1. Germline CDR1 SGHRS, CDR2 YFSETQ. CDR3 length: 15 residues. With V trimmed by 0 bases and J by 4 bases, 4 bases remained unmatched. The CDR3 loop reads CASSLEGQTNQPQHF. For the CDR3, the DNA is TGCGCCAGCAGCTTGGAGGGACAGACGAATCAGCCCCAGCATTTT.

This clone was counted once. The rearrangement uses TRBV5-6 and TRBJ2-7, with TRBD2 matching over 12 bases. The CDR3 runs to 15 residues. The germline V gene encodes CDR1 SGHDT and CDR2 YYEEEE. With 4 bases clipped from V and 3 bases from J, the junction kept 5 bases outside the gene matches. CDR3 sequence: CASSRRTSGDYEQYF. The CDR3 DNA is TGTGCCAGCAGCCGTCGGACTAGCGGGGACTACGAGCAGTACTTC.

The sample holds one count of this clone. This chain links TRBV3-1 (or the pseudogene TRBV3-2) with TRBJ1-1; D is possibly TRBD1 (6 bases). There are 14 residues in the CDR3. The germline CDR1 and CDR2 sequences are LGHDT and YNNKEL (reference sequence). Deletions cut 9 bases from V and 1 base from J, with 15 bases between. CDR3 amino acids: CASGRGQTNTEAFF. CDR3 DNA sequence: TGTGCCAGTGGGCGAGGACAGACGAACACTGAAGCTTTCTTT.

The genes are TRBV10-1 and TRBJ2-1; 9 nucleotides agree with TRBD2. The J segment lost 7 bases and the V segment lost 2 bases, leaving 6 bases of the junction unmatched. Germline V lookup: CDR1 WNHNN, CDR2 SYGVQD (reference sequence). The CDR3 runs to 15 residues. The chain's CDR3 is CASSERGGAVNEQFF. The DNA for the CDR3 is TGCGCCAGCAGTGAGCGCGGGGGGGCCGTAAATGAGCAGTTCTTC.

The V gene is TRBV7-9, the J gene TRBJ1-2; D gene unclear. Per the germline V gene, CDR1 is SEHNR and CDR2 is FQNEAQ (reference sequence). V was trimmed by 5 bases and J by 4 bases, leaving 20 bases between them. The length of the CDR3 is 16 residues. CDR3 DNA: TGTGCCAGCAGCCAAATTTGGCGGTACGGCCTCTATGGCTACACCTTC. This sequence encodes CASSQIWRYGLYGYTF.

V is TRBV15 and J is TRBJ1-3; D is undetermined. The CDR3 has 12 residues. The germline gives CDR1 LNHNV, CDR2 YYDKDF (reference sequence). Trimming stripped 1 base from V and 8 bases from J, with 6 bases between. The CDR3 loop is CATSRARDTIYF. CDR3 DNA: TGTGCCACCAGCAGAGCTCGTGACACCATATATTTT.